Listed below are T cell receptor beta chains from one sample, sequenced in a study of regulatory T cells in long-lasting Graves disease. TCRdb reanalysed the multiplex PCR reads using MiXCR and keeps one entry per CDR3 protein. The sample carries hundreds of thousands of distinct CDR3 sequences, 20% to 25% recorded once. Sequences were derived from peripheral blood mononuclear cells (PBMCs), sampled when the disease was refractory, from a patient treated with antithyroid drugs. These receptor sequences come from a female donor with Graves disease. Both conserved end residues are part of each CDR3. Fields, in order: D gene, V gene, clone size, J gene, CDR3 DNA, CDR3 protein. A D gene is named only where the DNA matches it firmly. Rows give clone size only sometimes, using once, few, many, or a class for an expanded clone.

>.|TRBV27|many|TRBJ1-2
TGTGCCTCCAGGGAGACGGGGCGCGATTATGGCTACACCTTC
CASRETGRDYGYTF
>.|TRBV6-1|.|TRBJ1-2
TGTGCCAGCAGGAACCCGGGACGGGACTATGGCTACACCTTC
CASRNPGRDYGYTF
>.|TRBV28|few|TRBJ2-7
TGTGCCAGCAGTAGAATAGCTCGGTACGAGCAGTACTTC
CASSRIARYEQYF
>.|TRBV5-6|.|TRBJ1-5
TGTGCCAGCAGCTTTTCCGGGGCGGTTGGTCAGCCCCAGCATTTT
CASSFSGAVGQPQHF
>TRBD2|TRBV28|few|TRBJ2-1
TGTGCCAGCAGTAATCCGTATGGGTCGGGACTAGCGGACAATGAGCAGTTCTTC
CASSNPYGSGLADNEQFF
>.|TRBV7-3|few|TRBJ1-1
TGCGCCAGCAGTCAAACCCCAGGGGTTACCGGCACTGAAGCTTTCTTT
CASSQTPGVTGTEAFF
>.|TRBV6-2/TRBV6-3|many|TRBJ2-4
TGTGCCAGCAGTGAAGGGTCACCAGGGGCCGGCATTCAGTACTTC
CASSEGSPGAGIQYF
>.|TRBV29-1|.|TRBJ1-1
TGCAGCGTTGTTAGGGGAGGCACTGAAGCTTTCTTT
CSVVRGGTEAFF
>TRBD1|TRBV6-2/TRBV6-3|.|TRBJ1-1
TGTGCCAGCAGTTACCCGAAGACAGGGTACAACACTGAAGCTTTCTTT
CASSYPKTGYNTEAFF
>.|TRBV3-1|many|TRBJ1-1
TGTGCCAGCAGCCATATGAACACTGAAGCTTTCTTT
CASSHMNTEAFF
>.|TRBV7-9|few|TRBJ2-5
TGTGCCAGCAGCCTGCGGATTCGACAGGAGGGAGAGACCCAGTACTTC
CASSLRIRQEGETQYF
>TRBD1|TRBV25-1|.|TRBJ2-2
TGTGCCAGCAGTGAACGGGACAGGGGGCGCGGGGACACCGGGGAGCTGTTTTTT
CASSERDRGRGDTGELFF
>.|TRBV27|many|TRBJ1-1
TGTGCCAGCGGGGCGCTGGGGACTGAAGCTTTCTTT
CASGALGTEAFF
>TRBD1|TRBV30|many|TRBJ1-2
TGTGCCTGGAATCCGGGACAGGTTTTTGGCTACACCTTC
CAWNPGQVFGYTF
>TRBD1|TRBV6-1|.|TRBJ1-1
TGTGCCAGCAGTCAGGGGGGGGGCGACAACACTGAAGCTTTCTTT
CASSQGGGDNTEAFF
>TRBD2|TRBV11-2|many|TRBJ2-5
TGTGCCAGCAGCCCCCGTGGGACTAACCAAGAGACCCAGTACTTC
CASSPRGTNQETQYF
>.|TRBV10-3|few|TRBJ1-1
TGTGCCATCAGTGTTAAGGGAGGGGGGGACACTGAAGCTTTCTTT
CAISVKGGGDTEAFF